This T cell receptor (beta chain) was identified in a study of T cells in Graves' hyperthyroidism and ophthalmopathy. This clonotype was detected many times. Antigen: not known. Study results and caveats: Blood samples included most of the expanded thyroid clonotypes exceeding 0.001.

RNA transcripts served as the template for amplifying TCR beta CDR3 regions. During a first-round RT-PCR of the TCR CDR3, the HTBI primer set was used. TCRdb recomputed calls from the multiplex PCR reads with MiXCR, one row per CDR3 protein. The repertoire holds around 520,000 distinct CDR3 sequences, with approximately 14% as singletons. This CDR3 is 17 amino acids long. The trim removed 2 bases at V and 7 bases at J, leaving 14 bases unmatched. Germline V gene sequence: CDR1 SGHAT, CDR2 FQNNGV. The study left out patients who had uncontrolled infection, other autoimmune disease, pregnancy or lactation.

The specimen was blood. The receptor's source is a woman aged 18-29 years with Graves' hyperthyroidism. This chain links TRBV11-2 with TRBJ2-5, with 9 nucleotides matching TRBD1. This CDR3 reads CASSLWGPGQGLVTQYF. In DNA form, the CDR3 reads TGTGCCAGCAGCTTATGGGGACCGGGACAGGGTTTAGTGACCCAGTACTTC.